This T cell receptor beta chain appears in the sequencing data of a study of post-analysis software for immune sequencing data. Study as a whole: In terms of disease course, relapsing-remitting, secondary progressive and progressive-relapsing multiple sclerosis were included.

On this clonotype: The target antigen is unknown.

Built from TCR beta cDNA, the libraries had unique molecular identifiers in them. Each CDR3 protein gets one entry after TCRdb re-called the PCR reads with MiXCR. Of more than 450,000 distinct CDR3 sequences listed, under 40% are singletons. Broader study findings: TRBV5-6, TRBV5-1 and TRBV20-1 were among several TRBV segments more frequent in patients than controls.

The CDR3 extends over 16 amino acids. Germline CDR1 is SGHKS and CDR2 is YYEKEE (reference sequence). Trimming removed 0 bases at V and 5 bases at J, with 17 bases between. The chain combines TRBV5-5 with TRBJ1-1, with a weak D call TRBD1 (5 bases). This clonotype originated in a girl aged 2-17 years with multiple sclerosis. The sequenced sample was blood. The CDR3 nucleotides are TGTGCCAGCAGCTTGGAAGGGGCGCGGGGTAGGACTGAAGCTTTCTTT. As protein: CASSLEGARGRTEAFF.